This T cell receptor beta chain was documented in a study of blood T cell repertoires in COVID-19. In the study overall: The samples span acute and convalescent COVID-19 from the United States, Italy and Spain. From T cells, B-cell-depleted T cells, or PBMCs came the material, which was cDNA or gDNA.

The CDR3 spans 12 residues. With 11 bases clipped from V and 5 bases from J, the junction kept 3 bases outside the gene matches. CDR1 is SGHNT, CDR2 YENEEA, per germline. Study processing details: Estimated nucleated cell counts came from reference gene primer amplification. Libraries were prepared by immunoSEQ multiplex PCR; TCRdb keeps only in-frame clonotypes and omits some of them. D and trimming come from the DNA, and the V and J calls and clone size come from that table. In the table there are 300,000 to 400,000 clones, 65% to 90% of which are singletons. The chain combines TRBV11-3 with TRBJ2-2; 9 bases match TRBD2. The specimen was peripheral blood. This sequence was found in a woman between 55 and 75 years old with COVID-19, enrolled during active disease. CDR3 nucleotide sequence: TGTGCCGCGGGGGGGCGGACCGGGGAGCTGTTTTTT. This encodes CAAGGRTGELFF.